This T cell receptor (beta chain) was identified in a study of shared clonotypes between healthy human individuals. Study context: Sampling drew on donors who were two women and a few men aged 18 to 49.

Clones were read by immunoSEQ multiplex PCR, and TCRdb kept only the in-frame ones, dropping some. The repertoire consists of around 450,000 clones, with roughly 80% occurring once and the leading ten covering over 10%. V was pared by 1 base and J by 5 bases, with 14 bases between. CDR1 and CDR2 (germline): SGHTA, FQGTGA. The CDR3 length is 15 residues. The source of this sequence is a woman aged 40 to 49 in good health. Some clones in this sample may be carry-over from other donors' samples. The specimen sequenced was PBMCs. This chain joins TRBV7-3 and TRBJ2-5; tentative D call: TRBD2 (7 bases). The CDR3 DNA reads as TGTGCCAGCAGCTTAATGGGGGCGGGAGTGGAGACCCAGTACTTC. Translated, it gives CASSLMGAGVETQYF.